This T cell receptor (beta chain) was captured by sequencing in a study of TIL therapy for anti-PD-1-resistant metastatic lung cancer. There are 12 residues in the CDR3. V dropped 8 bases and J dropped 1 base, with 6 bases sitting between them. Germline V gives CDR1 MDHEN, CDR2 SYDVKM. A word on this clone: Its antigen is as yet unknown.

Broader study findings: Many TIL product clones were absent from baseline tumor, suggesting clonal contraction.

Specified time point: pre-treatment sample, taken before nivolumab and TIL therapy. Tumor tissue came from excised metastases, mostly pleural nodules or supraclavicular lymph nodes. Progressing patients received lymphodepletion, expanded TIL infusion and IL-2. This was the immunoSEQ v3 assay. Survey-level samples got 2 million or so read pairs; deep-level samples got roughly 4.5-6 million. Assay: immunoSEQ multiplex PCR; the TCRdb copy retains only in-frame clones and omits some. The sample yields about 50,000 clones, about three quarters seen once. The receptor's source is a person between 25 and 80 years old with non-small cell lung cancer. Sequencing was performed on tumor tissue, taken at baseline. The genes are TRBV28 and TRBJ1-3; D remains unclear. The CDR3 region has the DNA TGTGCCAGCGAAAAATCTGGAAACACCATATATTTT. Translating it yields CASEKSGNTIYF.